What follows are 27 T cell receptor beta chains derived from one specimen sequenced in a study of cytomegalovirus exposure and HLA in healthy donors. This PCR relied on a set of 60 Vbeta primers and 13 Jbeta primers. Method: immunoSEQ multiplex PCR; TCRdb's copy keeps in-frame clones and lacks some. Here the sample spans over 80,000 clones, roughly 73% being singletons. Source material: PBMCs. The receptors here all came from a man in his forties or fifties in good health and CMV-seronegative.

This chain links TRBV19 with TRBJ1-6, with 9 positions matching TRBD1. CDR3 length: 13 amino acids. Germline V lookup: CDR1 LNHDA, CDR2 SQIVND (reference sequence). The J segment lost 15 bases and the V segment lost 4 bases, leaving 7 bases of the junction unmatched. CDR3 bases: TGTGCCAGTAGTACCCAGACAGGGGGGGTCCTCCACTTT. It is translated as CASSTQTGGVLHF.

The chain recombines TRBV7-9 with TRBJ1-5, with unresolved D. CDR1 SEHNR and CDR2 FQNEAQ come from the germline V gene (reference sequence). This CDR3 has 15 amino acids. Trimming took off 1 base at V and 5 bases at J, with 12 bases between the two ends. The DNA for the CDR3 is TGTGCCAGCAGCTTAGGGCAGGAACTCGATCAGCCCCAGCATTTT. It translates to CASSLGQELDQPQHF.

The chain employs TRBV6-5 and TRBJ2-7; weak D call: TRBD2 (6 bases). The CDR3 spans 13 residues. V dropped 5 bases and J dropped 4 bases, with 12 bases sitting between them. Germline assignment: CDR1 MNHEY and CDR2 SVGAGI. This chain's CDR3 is CASSNLGGYEQYF. Written as DNA, the CDR3 is TGTGCCAGCAGTAATCTCGGGGGTTACGAGCAGTACTTC.

The V and J genes are TRBV29-1 and TRBJ1-2; the D gene is possibly TRBD1 (6 bases). Germline CDR1 and CDR2: SQVTM and ANQGSEA. The CDR3 is made up of 14 amino acids. Trimming removed 6 bases at V and 7 bases at J, with 21 bases between. The DNA of the CDR3 is TGCAGCGTCCCTTCTCAGGGGAGTAGGTTTGGCTACACCTTC. Amino acid sequence: CSVPSQGSRFGYTF.

This clone was counted a single time. V gene TRBV25-1 combines with J gene TRBJ1-6; 10 bases align to TRBD1. The trim removed 3 bases at V and 10 bases at J, leaving 6 bases unmatched. Germline V CDR1 and CDR2: MGHDK, SYGVNS. The CDR3 loop spans 15 amino acids. The CDR3 DNA reads as TGTGCCAGCAGTGAGTCCGGGACAGGGGACTCACCCCTCCACTTT. Translation gives CASSESGTGDSPLHF. The whole variable domain, remainder taken from reference TRBV25-1 and TRBJ1-6, is EADIYQTPRYLVIGTGKKITLECSQTMGHDKMYWYQQDPGMELHLIHYSYGVNSTEKGDLSSESTVSRIRTEHFPLTLESARPSHTSQYLCASSESGTGDSPLHFGNGTRLTVT.

The rearrangement uses TRBV7-9 and TRBJ1-2, with D possibly matching TRBD1 (5 bases). There are 14 residues in the CDR3. V was clipped by 3 bases and J by 6 bases, with 14 bases between them. From germline, CDR1 is SEHNR and CDR2 FQNEAQ (reference sequence). CDR3 bases: TGTGCCAGCAGCTTGGTCAAAGGGGCGCATGGCTACACCTTC. This encodes CASSLVKGAHGYTF.

This chain links TRBV15 with TRBJ1-1, with 8 bases identical to TRBD1. The junction had 16 bases not matched to a gene; V was cut back by 3 bases and J by 4 bases. This CDR3 is built from 18 residues. Germline V CDR1 and CDR2: LNHNV, YYDKDF (reference sequence). CDR3 DNA sequence: TGTGCCACCAGCAGGAACCCTCTCCGGACAGGGTCCGCCACTGAAGCTTTCTTT. Translated, it gives CATSRNPLRTGSATEAFF.

The gene calls are TRBV11-2 and TRBJ1-1, with 9 bases lining up with TRBD1. The CDR3 spans 14 residues. Germline V gene lookup returns CDR1 SGHAT and CDR2 FQNNGV. V lost 5 bases to trimming and J lost 5 bases; unmatched junction nucleotides: 6. The CDR3 loop is CASSTDRGDTEAFF. The CDR3 DNA follows: TGTGCCAGCAGCACAGACAGGGGGGATACTGAAGCTTTCTTT.

This chain joins TRBV5-1 and TRBJ1-2; unclear D gene. This CDR3 region has 13 residues. Germline V gives CDR1 SGHRS, CDR2 YFSETQ. The V end was cut by 0 bases, the J end by 8 bases, with 11 bases between. CDR3: CASSLAGVRGYTF. DNA of the CDR3: TGCGCCAGCAGCTTGGCCGGGGTACGAGGCTACACCTTC.

This rearrangement joins TRBV5-1 to TRBJ2-7, with no clear D. Trimming took off 4 bases at V and 3 bases at J, with 20 bases between the two ends. The germline V gene has CDR1 SGHRS and CDR2 YFSETQ. The CDR3 length is 16 residues. The CDR3: CASSLSLSVIGYEQYF. The DNA for the CDR3 is TGCGCCAGCAGCCTCTCTTTATCGGTTATCGGCTACGAGCAGTACTTC.

J is TRBJ2-1 and V is TRBV5-6, with 14 bases that match TRBD2. The trim removed 4 bases at V and 7 bases at J, leaving 7 bases unmatched. CDR3 length: 16 amino acids. CDR1 SGHDT and CDR2 YYEEEE come from the germline V gene. The CDR3 sequence is CASSPGLAGGTNEQFF. The DNA of the CDR3 is TGTGCCAGCAGCCCCGGACTAGCGGGGGGCACAAATGAGCAGTTCTTC.

This chain joins TRBV7-6 and TRBJ1-6, with TRBD1 identical over 10 bases. Germline V gene data show CDR1 as SGHVS and CDR2 as FNYEAQ. The CDR3 loop spans 16 amino acids. V lost 1 base, J lost 9 bases, and 6 bases stayed unmatched. This CDR3 is CASSLVAGTGVSPLHF. CDR3 bases: TGTGCCAGCAGCTTAGTAGCCGGGACAGGGGTTTCACCCCTCCACTTT.

The chain couples TRBV5-6 to TRBJ2-5; no clear D gene. The V gene's germline CDR1 is SGHDT and CDR2 YYEEEE. V lost 0 bases and J lost 5, with 8 bases in between. This CDR3 has 13 residues. CDR3 bases: TGTGCCAGCAGCTTGGGACTCTTCGAGACCCAGTACTTC. Its protein product is CASSLGLFETQYF.

On this clone itself: The missing conserved phenylalanine or tryptophan at the end of this CDR3 makes a read error likely. The chain has TRBV28 and TRBJ1-4; D is unclear. V dropped 5 bases and J dropped 0 bases, with 10 bases sitting between them. This CDR3 is 15 amino acids long. CDR1 MDHEN and CDR2 SYDVKM come from the germline V gene. In nucleotides, the CDR3 is TGTGCCAGCAGTACCACGGGAGCAACTAATGAAAAACTGTTTGTT. This translates into CASSTTGATNEKLFV.

This chain connects TRBV2 to TRBJ2-7, with a possible D match to TRBD2 (6 bases). CDR3 length: 14 residues. Germline V CDR1 and CDR2: SNHLY, FYNNEI. The ends were cut back, 4 bases at V and 5 bases at J, with 15 bases in the middle. The DNA of the CDR3 is TGTGCCAGCAGTGGGGCGGCGGGGAAGCACGAGCAGTACTTC. This translates into CASSGAAGKHEQYF.

This sequence joins TRBV7-9 and TRBJ2-7, with D possibly TRBD2 on 6 matching bases. V gave up 4 bases and J gave up 2 bases, with 15 bases separating them. From germline, CDR1 is SEHNR and CDR2 FQNEAQ (reference sequence). CDR3 length: 15 residues. CDR3 DNA sequence: TGTGCCAGCAGCTCCCTGGGTGCGGGGCCCTACGAGCAGTACTTC. It codes for CASSSLGAGPYEQYF. Filled out from reference TRBV7-9 and TRBJ2-7, the complete variable domain reads DTGVSQNPRHKITKRGQNVTFRCDPISEHNRLYWYRQTLGQGPEFLTYFQNEAQLEKSRLLSDRFSAERPKGSFSTLEIQRTEQGDSAMYLCASSSLGAGPYEQYFGPGTRLTVT.

Comment on this clone: This is likely an artifact of a read error, given a far larger clone one base away. This chain joins TRBV27 and TRBJ2-1; maybe TRBD2 (5 bases). The germline CDR1 and CDR2 sequences are MNHEY and SMNVEV (reference sequence). The CDR3 covers 14 residues. Trimming cost V 5 bases and J 3 bases, with 11 bases left between them. CDR3 sequence: CASSQEDGYNEQFF. CDR3 DNA sequence: TGTGCCAGCAGTCAGGAGGACGGCTACAATGAGCAGTTCTTC.

The genes are TRBV10-3 and TRBJ2-3, with 8 bases fitting TRBD2. The CDR3 has 16 residues. J gave up 6 bases and V 5 bases, and 13 bases lay outside the gene matches. CDR1 and CDR2 (germline): ENHRY, SYGVKD. The CDR3 nucleotides are TGTGCCATCAGTTATCCCCGGGGGGGCCTCGAGGATACGCAGTATTTT. This sequence encodes CAISYPRGGLEDTQYF.

The genes are TRBV10-3 and TRBJ1-1; D gene unclear. Between the trimmed V and J ends, which lost 4 bases and 4 bases, there was a span of 13 bases. The CDR3 has 14 residues. Germline V gene data show CDR1 as ENHRY and CDR2 as SYGVKD. This chain's CDR3 is CAISGGSTPTEAFF. The DNA of the CDR3 is TGTGCCATCAGTGGAGGGTCGACCCCCACTGAAGCTTTCTTT.

The chain joins TRBV10-3 to TRBJ1-3, with a weak D call TRBD1 (5 bases). The CDR3 loop spans 17 amino acids. From germline, CDR1 is ENHRY and CDR2 SYGVKD. V was trimmed by 0 bases and J by 3 bases, leaving 15 bases between them. This chain's CDR3 is CAISESQGVSYGNTIYF. DNA of the CDR3: TGTGCCATCAGTGAGTCGCAGGGTGTCTCATATGGAAACACCATATATTTT.

This clone was observed a handful of times. One junction end does not reproduce the germline sequence, and a read error may be involved. Within the sample, other DNA sequences also encode this same CDR3. The V gene is TRBV27, the J gene TRBJ2-1, with TRBD1 matching over 7 bases. Germline V lookup: CDR1 MNHEY, CDR2 SMNVEV (reference sequence). This CDR3 has 14 residues. CDR3 amino acids: CASSQGDGYNDQFF. The CDR3 nucleotides read TGTGCCAGCAGTCAGGGGGACGGATACAATGACCAGTTCTTC.

Note on this clone: The germline gene is not matched at one end of the junction; a read error may be the cause. CDR3 in DNA: TGTGCCAGCAGCTTAGGGCCGGCGGGGTTCCATTTT. Its protein is CASSLGPAGFHF. The chain couples TRBV7-2 to TRBJ1-1; D is uncertain. This CDR3 spans 12 amino acids. Germline V lookup: CDR1 SGHTA, CDR2 FQGNSA.

V is TRBV4-1 and J is TRBJ2-1, with D possibly being TRBD2 (6 bases). V lost 6 bases and J lost 0, with 12 bases in between. This CDR3 contains 15 residues. Germline V gene lookup returns CDR1 MGHRA and CDR2 YSYEKL. The CDR3 bases are TGCGCCAGCAGAATACGGGGGATCTCCTACAATGAGCAGTTCTTC. Protein: CASRIRGISYNEQFF.

The rearrangement uses TRBV11-2 and TRBJ2-7; tentatively, D is TRBD1 (5 bases). Germline CDR1 is SGHAT and CDR2 is FQNNGV. This CDR3 has 12 amino acids. Trimming took off 4 bases at V and 2 bases at J, with 6 bases between the two ends. The CDR3 protein is CASSYRTYEQYF. Written as DNA, the CDR3 is TGTGCCAGCAGCTACAGGACCTACGAGCAGTACTTC.

The chain couples TRBV4-2 to TRBJ2-7; TRBD2 matches at 7 bases. This CDR3 contains 15 residues. From germline, CDR1 is LGHNA and CDR2 YNFKEQ. The V gene end was trimmed by 3 bases and the J gene end by 4 bases; junction bases not matched to a gene: 9. The CDR3 here is CASSQTGRGIYEQYF. The CDR3, as DNA: TGTGCCAGCAGCCAGACGGGGCGGGGGATATACGAGCAGTACTTC.

This chain joins TRBV6-1 and TRBJ2-1; TRBD2 matches 8 bases. The CDR3 contains 15 residues. Trimming cost V 7 bases and J 2 bases; bases outside gene matches: 7. CDR1 MNHNS and CDR2 SASEGT come from the germline V gene. DNA of the CDR3: TGTGCCAGCACCATAGGGACTAGAGCCTACAATGAGCAGTTCTTC. This gives the protein CASTIGTRAYNEQFF.

The chain is built from TRBV5-4 and TRBJ2-6; D gene ambiguous. CDR3 size: 15 residues. V lost 0 bases and J 1 base, leaving 5 bases between the germline ends. CDR1 and CDR2 from the germline V gene are SGHNT and YYREEE (reference sequence). The CDR3 is CASSLDMSGANVLTF. CDR3 DNA sequence: TGTGCCAGCAGCTTGGACATGTCTGGGGCCAACGTCCTGACTTTC.